These 11 T cell receptor beta chains were sequenced from one sample in a study of patients and donors after allogeneic stem cell transplantation. Via MiXCR, TCRdb re-called the RT-PCR reads, giving one row per CDR3 protein. The sample yields about 24,000 distinct CDR3 sequences, less than 45% seen once. Sample: blood, either unsorted or a sorted T cell fraction (not recorded which). The receptors were gathered from a human donor who was either an allogeneic HSCT recipient or a stem cell or donor lymphocyte infusion donor (not recorded which). It is not recorded whose cells these are; they may come from a transplant donor.

V gene TRBV11-1 combines with J gene TRBJ2-1, with unresolved D. Germline V lookup: CDR1 SGHAT, CDR2 FQDESV (reference sequence). V was cut by 2 bases and J by 4 bases, with 9 bases left in between. CDR3 length: 14 amino acids. The CDR3 protein is CASSLRARYNEQFF. The CDR3 bases are TGTGCCAGCAGCTTACGGGCCAGGTACAATGAGCAGTTCTTC.

This sequence joins TRBV14 and TRBJ1-4; D remains unclear. This CDR3 has 15 amino acids. Germline V gene data show CDR1 as SGHDN and CDR2 as FVKESK. The V gene lost 1 base and the J gene lost 5 bases, with 11 bases spanning the gap. In DNA form, the CDR3 reads TGTGCCAGCAGCCAAGGGGGTGCGGGAAATGAAAAACTGTTTTTT. Translating gives CASSQGGAGNEKLFF.

This clonotype was observed a handful of times. The rearrangement uses TRBV5-1 and TRBJ1-6; 7 bases agree with TRBD1. CDR3 length equals 14 residues. The V segment lost 0 bases and the J segment 6 bases; nucleotides outside the gene matches: 0. Germline V gene data show CDR1 as SGHRS and CDR2 as YFSETQ. The CDR3 loop reads CASSLDRGNSPLHF. Written as DNA, the CDR3 is TGCGCCAGCAGCTTGGACAGGGGTAATTCACCCCTCCACTTT.

The chain employs TRBV5-1 and TRBJ2-2; 8 nucleotides align to TRBD1. With V trimmed by 2 bases and J by 3 bases, 3 bases remained unmatched. Germline CDR1 reads SGHRS; CDR2 reads YFSETQ. This CDR3 is built from 15 residues. The CDR3: CASSFNRGDTGELFF. The CDR3 nucleotides are TGCGCCAGCAGCTTCAACAGGGGGGACACCGGGGAGCTGTTTTTT.

This clonotype occurred a few times. The V gene is TRBV5-1, the J gene TRBJ2-3; TRBD2 aligns across 8 bases. Germline V lookup: CDR1 SGHRS, CDR2 YFSETQ. The ends lost 4 bases at V and 1 base at J; junction bases unmatched: 5. The CDR3 consists of 15 residues. CDR3 sequence (DNA): TGCGCCAGCAGCCCGGGACTAGATCGCACAGATACGCAGTATTTT. Translating gives CASSPGLDRTDTQYF.

This clonotype was seen only a few times. The chain combines TRBV5-5 with TRBJ1-3, with D tentatively TRBD1 (5 bases). Trimming removed 4 bases at V and 0 bases at J, with 17 bases between. The CDR3 extends over 17 amino acids. The germline CDR1 and CDR2 sequences are SGHKS and YYEKEE (reference sequence). CDR3 protein: CASSLIRGLYSGNTIYF. The CDR3 nucleotides are TGTGCCAGCAGCCTCATCCGGGGACTGTACTCTGGAAACACCATATATTTT.

The chain has TRBV23-1 and TRBJ2-7, with 7 bases identical to TRBD1. TRBV23-1 qualifies as an ORF whose function is uncertain. Losses at the gene ends were 0 bases for V and 4 bases for J; bases not matched to a gene: 9. The CDR3 totals 16 residues. DNA of the CDR3: TGCGCCAGCAGTCAATCCCCTCCAGGGGGAAAATACGAGCAGTACTTC. Protein sequence: CASSQSPPGGKYEQYF.

This clonotype was observed a few times. This chain joins TRBV5-1 and TRBJ2-1; 10 bases fit TRBD2. The germline CDR1 and CDR2 sequences are SGHRS and YFSETQ. The CDR3 has 15 residues. V was clipped by 0 bases and J by 9 bases; unmatched bases: 6. The CDR3 reads CASSLASSGSGEQFF. The CDR3 nucleotides are TGCGCCAGCAGCTTGGCCTCTAGCGGGAGTGGTGAGCAGTTCTTC.

This chain links TRBV20-1 with TRBJ1-2; D is ambiguous. This CDR3 is 15 amino acids long. V gave up 0 bases and J gave up 6 bases, with 17 bases separating them. Germline lookup yields CDR1 DFQATT and CDR2 SNEGSKA (reference sequence). The CDR3 bases are TGCAGTGCTAGAGATCTCGGGCCATCGAGGGATGGCTACACCTTC. Its translation is CSARDLGPSRDGYTF.

V is TRBV4-1 and J is TRBJ2-7; D is perhaps TRBD1 or TRBD2 (5 bases each). The CDR3 consists of 16 residues. Looked up from germline, CDR1 is MGHRA and CDR2 is YSYEKL. V was trimmed by 2 bases and J by 2 bases, leaving 16 bases between them. CDR3 residues: CASSQNPGTQTYEQYF. Written as DNA, the CDR3 is TGCGCCAGCAGCCAAAACCCCGGGACCCAGACCTACGAGCAGTACTTC.

CDR3 coding DNA: TGTGCCATCAGTGAGAGAGACAACTACGAGCAGTACTTC. This codes for CAISERDNYEQYF. The J gene is TRBJ2-7, the V gene TRBV10-3; D gene ambiguous. Germline V gene lookup returns CDR1 ENHRY and CDR2 SYGVKD. CDR3 length: 13 amino acids. The V end lost 2 bases, the J end lost 3 bases, and 8 bases lay between the germline ends.